This record concerns one T cell receptor (beta chain) sequence. Produced via immunoSEQ multiplex PCR; TCRdb's table is partial and in-frame only. Of tens of thousands of clones listed, roughly 84% are singletons. Described time point: peripheral blood 6 weeks after treatment start. Patient sample counts ranged from 1 to 8, pretreatment and on-treatment. This entry comes from a study of PD-L1 blockade in urothelial cancer. About the research overall: Starting at some point between 2014 and 2015, patients were given atezolizumab (1,200 mg intravenously every 3 weeks). Males with bladder-origin urothelial cancer constituted twenty-five of 29 patients. Patients had undergone 0 to 3 prior chemotherapy regimens.

Trimming stripped 4 bases from V and 7 bases from J, with 18 bases between. Germline loops: CDR1 SGHNT, CDR2 YYREEE (reference sequence). The CDR3 sequence is 16 residues long. Specimen: PBMCs, collected around atezolizumab (anti-PD-L1) treatment. The chain has TRBV5-4 and TRBJ1-6; no firm D call. The sequence derives from a middle-aged man with urothelial cancer. The CDR3 reads CASSVGKVPKNSPLHF. The CDR3 bases are TGTGCCAGCAGCGTCGGGAAAGTCCCCAAGAATTCACCCCTCCACTTT.